The clone carrying this TCR beta chain occurred once. These data belong to a study of technical replicates of blood from a handful of donors. TCRdb keeps only in-frame clones here, not all; method: immunoSEQ multiplex PCR. The sample holds 74,000 or so clones, 95% to 97% seen once. Germline CDR1 and CDR2: SGHDT and YYEEEE. The CDR3 loop spans 16 amino acids. V was clipped by 0 bases and J by 5 bases, with 17 bases between them. This chain joins TRBV5-6 and TRBJ1-1; possible D gene TRBD1, 5 bases. Sequences were obtained from T cells isolated from PBMCs. The receptor's source is a human donor in good health. The CDR3 reads CASSLGTGRRATEAFF. CDR3 coding DNA: TGTGCCAGCAGCTTGGGCACAGGAAGACGGGCAACTGAAGCTTTCTTT.